The T cell receptor beta chain under discussion was sequenced for a study of T cells in Graves' hyperthyroidism and ophthalmopathy. Only a few counts were recorded for this clonotype. TCR beta CDR3 sequences were amplified from RNA transcripts. A set of HTBI primers served as the primers for a first-round RT-PCR of the TCR CDR3. TCRdb analysed the multiplex PCR reads with MiXCR anew, one entry per CDR3 protein. Found here are hundreds of thousands of distinct CDR3 sequences, about 20% of them singletons; the top ten hold about 50%. The specimen sequenced was blood. The TCR originated in a man between 35 and 55 years old with Graves' ophthalmopathy.

This CDR3 reads CASYMSGGAYEQYF. The DNA for the CDR3 is TGTGCCAGCTACATGAGCGGGGGGGCCTACGAGCAGTACTTC. The rearrangement uses TRBV6-1 and TRBJ2-7; 10 nucleotides align to TRBD2. The CDR3 covers 14 residues. V lost 8 bases to trimming and J lost 2 bases; unmatched junction nucleotides: 6. From germline, CDR1 is MNHNS and CDR2 SASEGT.